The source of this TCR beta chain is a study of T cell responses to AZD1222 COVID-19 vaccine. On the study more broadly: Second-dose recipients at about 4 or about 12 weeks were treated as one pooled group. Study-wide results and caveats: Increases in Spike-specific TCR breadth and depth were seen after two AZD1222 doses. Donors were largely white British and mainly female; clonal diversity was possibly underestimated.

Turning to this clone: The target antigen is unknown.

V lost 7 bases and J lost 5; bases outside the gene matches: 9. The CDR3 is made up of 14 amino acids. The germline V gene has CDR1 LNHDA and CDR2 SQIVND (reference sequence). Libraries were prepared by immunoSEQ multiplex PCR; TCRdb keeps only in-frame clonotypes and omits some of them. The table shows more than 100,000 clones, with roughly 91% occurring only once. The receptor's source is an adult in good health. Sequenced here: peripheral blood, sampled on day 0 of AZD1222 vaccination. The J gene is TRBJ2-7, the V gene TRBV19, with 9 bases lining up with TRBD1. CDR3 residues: CASTPGTGLDEQYF. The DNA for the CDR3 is TGTGCCAGTACCCCCGGGACAGGGCTAGACGAGCAGTACTTC.